The subject of this entry is one T cell receptor (beta chain). Its antigen remains unknown. This entry is derived from a study of cytomegalovirus exposure and HLA in healthy donors. Study results and limitations: Across HLA loci, a later analysis found differing TCR association rates, with DRB1 most and HLA-C fewest. Common viral pathogens seemed to be connected with several of the most significant clusters, according to a later analysis.

It was with 60 Vbeta and 13 Jbeta primers that the PCR ran. Measured with immunoSEQ multiplex PCR; TCRdb has only the in-frame clones, and not every one. The sample includes 130,000 or so clones, around two thirds seen only once; the top ten take approximately 1.8%. CDR1 is SQVTM, CDR2 ANQGSEA, per germline. CDR3 length equals 14 residues. The V gene end was trimmed by 6 bases and the J gene end by 2 bases; junction bases not matched to a gene: 8. The receptor comes from a male donor in good health and CMV-seronegative. The sequencing sample was made of PBMCs. The genes are TRBV29-1 and TRBJ2-7; 9 bases are shared with TRBD1. CDR3 sequence (DNA): TGCAGCGTGGTCGTCCGGGACAGGGCCTACGAGCAGTACTTC. Translated: CSVVVRDRAYEQYF.